Included here is one T cell receptor (beta chain) sequence, with context. Its target is unknown. This specimen belongs to a study of cytomegalovirus exposure and HLA in healthy donors. Study-level points and caveats: Sequencing probably produced one cluster of sequence variants that were highly shared.

V was pared by 3 bases and J by 6 bases, with 0 bases of the junction left unmatched. Looked up from germline, CDR1 is LGHNA and CDR2 is YSLEER. CDR3 length equals 13 residues. The primer mix had 60 Vbeta and 13 Jbeta primers. Repertoires were generated with immunoSEQ multiplex PCR, while TCRdb's copy carries only in-frame clones and drops some. The sample yields some 32,000 clones, about 86% seen once. Sequenced input: PBMCs. The receptor was isolated from a boy aged 5-17 years in good health and CMV-seronegative. The V call is TRBV4-3, the J call TRBJ1-2; TRBD1 aligns across 11 bases. CDR3 in amino acids: CASSQDRGHGYTF. In DNA form, the CDR3 reads TGCGCCAGCAGCCAGGACAGGGGGCATGGCTACACCTTC.